Each of the 24 T cell receptor beta chains below was sequenced from the same sample in a study of T cells in narcolepsy. The table came from immunoSEQ multiplex PCR; TCRdb's copy has only in-frame clones and leaves some out. The sample holds about 33,000 clones, 84% seen once. Sequenced sample: CD45RA- memory CD4+ T cells from PBMCs. Source of these receptors: a human donor with narcolepsy.

This clone appeared a few times. This chain uses TRBV5-4 with TRBJ1-1; D remains unclear. CDR1 is SGHNT and CDR2 is YYREEE in the germline V gene (reference sequence). With 5 bases removed from V and 5 bases from J, the gap between germline ends came to 10 bases. The CDR3 totals 12 residues. For the CDR3, the DNA is TGTGCCAGCAGTTCAAGTCGGACTGAAGCTTTCTTT. Amino acids: CASSSSRTEAFF.

CDR3 residues: CASSPQTGGQPQHF. CDR3 sequence (DNA): TGTGCCAGTAGTCCTCAGACAGGGGGCCAGCCCCAGCATTTT. The chain recombines TRBV19 with TRBJ1-5; the match to TRBD1 covers 10 bases. The CDR3 consists of 14 residues. The germline V gene has CDR1 LNHDA and CDR2 SQIVND (reference sequence). The J segment lost 7 bases and the V segment lost 5 bases, leaving 5 bases of the junction unmatched.

The chain carries TRBV2 and TRBJ1-2; possible D gene TRBD1, 5 bases. The CDR3 contains 12 residues. In germline, CDR1 is SNHLY, CDR2 FYNNEI. Trimming left V 6 bases short and J 4 bases short, with 9 bases between. Here the CDR3 reads CASRDDSYGYTF. DNA of the CDR3: TGTGCCAGCAGGGATGACAGCTATGGCTACACCTTC.

The chain employs TRBV9 and TRBJ2-5, with D hard to call. The end of the DNA aligns better with TRBJ2-7, so the J call may be wrong. This CDR3 comprises 15 residues. CDR1 SGDLS and CDR2 YYNGEE come from the germline V gene. The CDR3, as DNA: TGTGCCAGCAGCGTTAGCCTTACCCCTCCGGGCGAGCAGTACTTC. Its protein is CASSVSLTPPGEQYF.

On this clone: This is likely a read error, given that the CDR3 carries no conserved phenylalanine or tryptophan at its end. The DNA is left out, because the CDR3 cannot be placed on it with certainty; the CDR3 is given as TCRdb lists it. This rearrangement joins TRBV7-9 to TRBJ1-4. Germline V gene data show CDR1 as SEHNR and CDR2 as FQNEAQ (reference sequence). The CDR3 has 13 residues if both end residues are counted. The CDR3 sequence: CASSLGVASLLSL.

The rearrangement uses TRBV19 and TRBJ1-4; D might be TRBD1 (5 bases). The CDR3 covers 16 residues. Germline V gene lookup returns CDR1 LNHDA and CDR2 SQIVND (reference sequence). With 3 bases removed from V and 5 bases from J, the gap between germline ends came to 16 bases. The DNA for the CDR3 is TGTGCCAGTAGTATCAGGCCCCGACAGCTCAATGAAAAACTGTTTTTT. Protein sequence: CASSIRPRQLNEKLFF.

The chain links TRBV19 to TRBJ2-3; D is unresolved. Trimming took 7 bases from V and 4 from J, leaving 15 bases between them. CDR3 size: 14 residues. Germline V CDR1 and CDR2: LNHDA, SQIVND (reference sequence). CDR3 protein: CASTSLEVSDTQYF. The CDR3 nucleotides are TGTGCCAGTACCTCCCTAGAGGTCTCAGATACGCAGTATTTT.

A few counts support this clone. CDR3 bases: TGTGCCAGCAGCCAAACGCAAGGGAGCGGGGAGCTGTTTTTT. Its protein is CASSQTQGSGELFF. J is TRBJ2-2 and V is TRBV6-6; tentative D call: TRBD2 (5 bases). In germline, CDR1 is MNHNY, CDR2 SVGAGI (reference sequence). V lost 6 bases and J lost 7, with 15 bases in between. The CDR3 covers 14 residues.

This clone was observed a few times. This sequence joins TRBV13 and TRBJ1-1; D remains ambiguous. This CDR3 is built from 15 residues. V gave up 4 bases and J gave up 0 bases, with 12 bases separating them. The germline V gene encodes CDR1 PRHDT and CDR2 FYEKMQ (reference sequence). CDR3 nucleotides: TGTGCCAGCAGCTCCCGGACCCTGATGAACACTGAAGCTTTCTTT. It translates to CASSSRTLMNTEAFF.

In its sample, this clone was seen a few times. The rearrangement joins TRBV9 to TRBJ1-1; D gene ambiguous. V lost 2 bases, J lost 1 base, and 9 bases lay in between. The CDR3 is 14 amino acids. Germline assignment: CDR1 SGDLS and CDR2 YYNGEE. As DNA, the CDR3 is TGTGCCAGCAGCGTCGGGGTATCGAACACTGAAGCTTTCTTT. Translated: CASSVGVSNTEAFF.

V and J are TRBV22-1 and TRBJ1-4; the listed D gene, TRBD1, was not tested against the DNA. TRBV22-1 is reported as a pseudogene. The CDR3 runs to 15 residues. The CDR3 reads CPGSPRDREPEKLFF. CDR3 DNA sequence: TGTCCTGGGAGCCCTCGGGACAGGGAACCTGAAAAACTGTTTTTT.

On this clone itself: This sample also contains other DNA sequences that code for the same CDR3. The genes are TRBV5-1 and TRBJ2-5; D might be TRBD2 (5 bases). Germline V gives CDR1 SGHRS, CDR2 YFSETQ. Trimming cost V 3 bases and J 5 bases, with 20 bases left between them. This CDR3 has 16 residues. The CDR3 is CASSSTGGQVRETQYF. The CDR3 DNA follows: TGCGCCAGCAGCTCCACCGGAGGCCAAGTGCGTGAGACCCAGTACTTC.

A remark on this clone: This CDR3 is also generated by other DNA sequences in the sample. The chain has TRBV6-1 and TRBJ1-2; D not certain. CDR1 and CDR2 from the germline V gene are MNHNS and SASEGT. The CDR3 loop spans 14 amino acids. Trimming took off 3 bases at V and 5 bases at J, with 13 bases between the two ends. The CDR3 bases are TGTGCCAGCAGTGAGACGGGGAGGTCGTATGGCTACACCTTC. Its protein is CASSETGRSYGYTF.

The rearrangement uses TRBV5-4 and TRBJ2-7; 7 nucleotides align to TRBD1. V lost 1 base and J lost 7; bases outside the gene matches: 8. CDR1 and CDR2 from the germline V gene are SGHNT and YYREEE (reference sequence). The CDR3 extends over 14 amino acids. The CDR3 is CASSLHRGSGEQYF. The CDR3, as DNA: TGTGCCAGCAGCTTGCACAGGGGCTCAGGAGAGCAGTACTTC.

This chain uses TRBV30 with TRBJ1-6; D is uncertain. Trimming left V 3 bases short and J 7 bases short, with 16 bases between. CDR3 length equals 15 residues. CDR1 and CDR2 from the germline V gene are GTSNPN and SVGIG (reference sequence). CDR3 DNA sequence: TGTGCCTGGAGAGATACGGGATGGCCGAATTCACCCCTCCACTTT. Its translation: CAWRDTGWPNSPLHF.

V gene TRBV5-1 combines with J gene TRBJ2-3, with D unresolved. Germline values: CDR1 SGHRS, CDR2 YFSETQ. Between the trimmed V and J ends, which lost 2 bases and 2 bases, there was a span of 0 bases. This CDR3 comprises 11 residues. The CDR3 DNA reads as TGCGCCAGCAGCTTCACAGATACGCAGTATTTT. Amino acid sequence: CASSFTDTQYF.

The chain uses TRBV19 and TRBJ2-1, with 8 bases lining up with TRBD1. This CDR3 has 12 residues. Germline V CDR1 and CDR2: LNHDA, SQIVND (reference sequence). The trim removed 5 bases at V and 8 bases at J, leaving 2 bases unmatched. The CDR3 sequence is CASSRQGHEQFF. Written as DNA, the CDR3 is TGTGCCAGTAGTCGACAGGGGCATGAGCAGTTCTTC.

The chain's CDR3 is CASKRTGAWATEAFF. For the CDR3, the DNA is TGTGCCAGTAAGCGTACGGGGGCTTGGGCCACTGAAGCTTTCTTT. The rearrangement uses TRBV19 and TRBJ1-1; D perhaps matches TRBD1 (6 bases). The CDR3 contains 15 residues. Trimming took off 7 bases at V and 4 bases at J, with 19 bases between the two ends. Germline CDR1 reads LNHDA; CDR2 reads SQIVND (reference sequence).

The chain links TRBV5-6 to TRBJ1-1; D unresolved. CDR3 size: 13 residues. Germline values: CDR1 SGHDT, CDR2 YYEEEE. The V end was cut by 4 bases, the J end by 1 base, with 8 bases between. CDR3 residues: CASSSWGNTEAFF. The CDR3 nucleotides read TGTGCCAGCAGCAGTTGGGGGAACACTGAAGCTTTCTTT.

V and J are TRBV7-2 and TRBJ2-1, with D hard to call. CDR1 is SGHTA and CDR2 is FQGNSA in the germline V gene. This CDR3 comprises 11 residues. The CDR3 reads CASGSYNEQFF. The CDR3 DNA reads as TGTGCTTCCGGCTCCTACAATGAGCAGTTCTTC. The whole variable domain, filled in from reference TRBV7-2 and TRBJ2-1, reads GAGVSQSPSNKVTEKGKDVELRCDPISGHTALYWYRQSLGQGLEFLIYFQGNSAPDKSGLPSDRFSAERTGGSVSTLTIQRTQQEDSAVYLCASGSYNEQFFGPGTRLTVL.

The chain couples TRBV2 to TRBJ2-7; TRBD1 might be the D (5 bases). V lost 7 bases, J lost 4 bases, and 11 bases lay in between. The CDR3 covers 12 residues. Germline-derived CDR1 and CDR2 are SNHLY and FYNNEI. CDR3 in amino acids: CASTDDSYEQYV. CDR3 sequence (DNA): TGTGCCAGCACCGATGACAGTTACGAGCAGTACGTC.

In the case of this clone: Other DNA sequences in this sample translate to the same CDR3. The chain links TRBV29-1 to TRBJ1-4; a weak D match, TRBD1 (5 bases). CDR1 and CDR2 (germline): SQVTM, ANQGSEA. The germline V and J ends were trimmed by 6 bases and 7 bases, with 21 bases remaining between them. The CDR3 totals 15 residues. CDR3 sequence reads: CSVRPRVGGTEKLFF. DNA of the CDR3: TGCAGCGTCCGGCCAAGGGTGGGGGGGACTGAAAAACTGTTTTTT.

The CDR3 bases are TGCGCCAGCAGCCAAGAAGGGGGGGTGGCAACTAATGAAAAACTGTTTTTT. Translated, it gives CASSQEGGVATNEKLFF. The chain uses TRBV4-1 and TRBJ1-4, with TRBD1 as a possible D gene (6 bases). The V and J ends lost 0 bases and 0 bases respectively, with 11 bases between them. In germline, CDR1 is MGHRA, CDR2 YSYEKL. CDR3 length equals 17 residues.

CDR3 in amino acids: CASRDREVNEKLFF. CDR3 nucleotide sequence: TGTGCCAGCAGGGACAGGGAGGTTAATGAAAAACTGTTTTTT. The rearrangement joins TRBV6-5 to TRBJ1-4, with TRBD1 matching over 8 bases. CDR3 size: 14 residues. Germline V gene lookup returns CDR1 MNHEY and CDR2 SVGAGI. V lost 6 bases to trimming and J lost 4 bases; unmatched junction nucleotides: 4.